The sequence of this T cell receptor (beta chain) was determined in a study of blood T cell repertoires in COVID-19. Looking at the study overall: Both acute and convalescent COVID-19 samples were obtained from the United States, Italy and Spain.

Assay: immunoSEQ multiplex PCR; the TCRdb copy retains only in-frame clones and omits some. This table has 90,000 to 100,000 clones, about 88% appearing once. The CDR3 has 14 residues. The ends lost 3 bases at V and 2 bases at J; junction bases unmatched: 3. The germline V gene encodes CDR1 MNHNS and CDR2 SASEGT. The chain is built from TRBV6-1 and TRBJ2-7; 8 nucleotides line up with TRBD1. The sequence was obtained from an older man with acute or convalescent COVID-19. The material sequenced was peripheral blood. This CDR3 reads CASSDDRGTYEQYF. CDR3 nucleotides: TGTGCCAGCAGTGACGACAGGGGAACCTACGAGCAGTACTTC.